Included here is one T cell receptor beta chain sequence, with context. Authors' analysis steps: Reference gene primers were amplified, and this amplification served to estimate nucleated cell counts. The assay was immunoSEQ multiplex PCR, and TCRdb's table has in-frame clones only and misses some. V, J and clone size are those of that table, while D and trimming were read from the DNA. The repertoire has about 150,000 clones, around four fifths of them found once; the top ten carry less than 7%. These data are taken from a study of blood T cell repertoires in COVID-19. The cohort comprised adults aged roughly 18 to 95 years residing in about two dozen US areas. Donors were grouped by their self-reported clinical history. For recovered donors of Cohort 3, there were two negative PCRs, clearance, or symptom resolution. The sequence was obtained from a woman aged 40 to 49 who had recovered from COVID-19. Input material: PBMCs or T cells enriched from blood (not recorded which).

The DNA for the CDR3 is TGTGCCAGCAGCTTTAGTCCATCCGGAGGCGGGGAGCTGTTTTTT. This sequence encodes CASSFSPSGGGELFF. This chain uses TRBV11-3 with TRBJ2-2, with a tentative D call TRBD2 (5 bases). The ends were cut back, 3 bases at V and 7 bases at J, with 15 bases in the middle. This CDR3 has 15 residues. CDR1 is SGHNT, CDR2 YENEEA, per germline.